This T cell receptor (beta chain) was captured in a study of CD8+CD57+ T cells in acquired aplastic anemia (dated by TCRdb to the late 2010s). About the study as a whole: Extracted DNA from sorted CD4+ and CD8+ cells averaged around 2.9 ug, ranging from about 0.18 to 27.4 ug. An average of roughly 9.8 million reads for CD4+ cells and approximately 12 million reads for CD8+ cells was obtained from healthy donor samples. The study at large found these results: Patients and healthy controls showed no significant difference in CD8+ Simpson's diversity (P=0.060). Some 27 CD8+ CDR3 sequences were found in both patients and controls but appeared to be highly expressed in patients and within the immunodominant clones of the patients.

This clonotype was counted a few times. Its antigen is not yet known. No quality values exist for individual bases; no much larger clone is one base distant. Genomic DNA was used as template for profiling of TCR beta VDJ combinations and CDR3 sequences. An Illumina HiSeq 2000 was the platform used for TCR repertoire sequencing. The source study handled its data this way. Repertoire assessment relied on Simpson's diversity index, CDR3 size and DJ length profiles, and TRBV/TRBJ rearrangement plots. The immunodominant clone was defined as the most abundant DNA sequence in deep sequencing data. CDR3 amino acid sequences were screened for sharing across subjects and were compared with published repertoires and the VDJdb database. TCRdb passed the public sequencing reads through fastp at Q25 and MiXCR, retaining productive beta sequences. Merged by CDR3 protein, the rows form single entries marked with the most common genes and DNA. The authors' filters were not applied to this entry. Across this sample there are about 130,000 distinct CDR3 sequences, with around 46% seen only once. The ten largest account for around 2.5% of the sample.

Sequences LNHDA (CDR1) and SQIVND (CDR2) are obtained from the germline V gene (reference sequence). Including the terminal cysteine and phenylalanine, the CDR3 comprises 12 residues. CDR3 DNA is the only sequence kept; it has 36 bases, read in frame from the first base. Trimming at the junction amounts to 5 bases on V and 5 bases on J, and the germline ends lie 10 bases apart. TCR repertoires of sorted CD4+ and CD8+ blood T cells from severe aplastic anemia patients and healthy subjects were deep-sequenced in the study. Ficoll-Paque density gradient centrifugation was used to isolate peripheral blood mononuclear cells. CD4+ and CD8+ T cells were sorted by FACS or magnetic beads before DNA extraction.

In this chain, TRBV19 is recombined with TRBJ2-7; TRBD1 is perhaps the D gene, given 5 matching bases. The sequence derives from a human donor in good health, serving as a control. Sequencing input: sorted CD4+, CD8+, or CD8+CD57+ T cells (not recorded which) from PBMCs. The CDR3 protein is CASSRQGDEQYF. The nucleotides read TGTGCCAGTAGTCGGCAGGGCGACGAGCAGTACTTC.